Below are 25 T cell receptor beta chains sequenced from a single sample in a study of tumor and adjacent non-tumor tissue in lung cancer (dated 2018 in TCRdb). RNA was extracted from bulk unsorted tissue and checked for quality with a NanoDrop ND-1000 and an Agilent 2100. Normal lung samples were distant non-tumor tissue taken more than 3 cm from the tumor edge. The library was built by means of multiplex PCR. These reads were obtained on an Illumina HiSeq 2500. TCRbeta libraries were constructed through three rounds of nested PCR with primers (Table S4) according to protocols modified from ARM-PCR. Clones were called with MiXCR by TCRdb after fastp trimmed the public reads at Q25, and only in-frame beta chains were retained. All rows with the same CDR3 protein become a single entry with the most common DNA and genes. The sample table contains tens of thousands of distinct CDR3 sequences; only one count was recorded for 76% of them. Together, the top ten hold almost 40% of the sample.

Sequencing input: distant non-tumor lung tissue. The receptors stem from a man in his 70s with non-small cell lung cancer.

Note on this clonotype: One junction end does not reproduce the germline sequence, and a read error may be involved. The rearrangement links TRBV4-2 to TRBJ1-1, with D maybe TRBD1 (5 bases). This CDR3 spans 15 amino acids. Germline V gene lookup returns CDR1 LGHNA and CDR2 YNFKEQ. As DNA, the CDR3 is TGTGCCAGCAGCCAACCGGGACGCCGGAATACTGAAGATTTCTTT. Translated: CASSQPGRRNTEDFF.

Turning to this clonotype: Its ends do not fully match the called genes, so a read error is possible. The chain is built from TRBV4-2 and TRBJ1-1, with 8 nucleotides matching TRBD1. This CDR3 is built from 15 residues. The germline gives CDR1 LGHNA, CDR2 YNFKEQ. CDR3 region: CTSSQGGQADTEAFF. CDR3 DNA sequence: TGTACCAGCAGCCAAGGGGGACAGGCGGACACTGAAGCTTTCTTT.

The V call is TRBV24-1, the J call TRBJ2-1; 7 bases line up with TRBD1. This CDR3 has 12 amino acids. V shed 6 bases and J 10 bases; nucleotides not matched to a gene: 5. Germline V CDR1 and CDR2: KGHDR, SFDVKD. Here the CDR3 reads CATSLGGREQFF. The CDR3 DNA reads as TGTGCCACCAGTTTAGGGGGCCGGGAGCAGTTCTTC.

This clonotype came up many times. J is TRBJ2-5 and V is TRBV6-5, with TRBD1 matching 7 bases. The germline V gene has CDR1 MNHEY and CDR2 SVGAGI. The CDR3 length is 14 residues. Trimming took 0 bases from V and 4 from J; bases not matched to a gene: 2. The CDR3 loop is CASSYSDRSETQYF. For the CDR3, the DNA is TGTGCCAGCAGTTACTCGGACAGGTCAGAGACCCAGTACTTC.

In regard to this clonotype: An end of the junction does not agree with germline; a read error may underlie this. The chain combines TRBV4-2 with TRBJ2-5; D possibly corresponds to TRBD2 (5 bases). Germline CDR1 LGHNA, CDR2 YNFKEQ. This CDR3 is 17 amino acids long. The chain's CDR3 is CDSSQDFAVARQETQYF. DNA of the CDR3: TGTGACAGCAGCCAAGATTTCGCAGTAGCGAGGCAGGAGACCCAGTACTTC.

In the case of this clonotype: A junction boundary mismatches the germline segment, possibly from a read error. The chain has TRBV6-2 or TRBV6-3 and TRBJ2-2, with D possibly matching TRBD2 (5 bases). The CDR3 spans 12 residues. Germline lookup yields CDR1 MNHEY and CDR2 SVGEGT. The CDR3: CDSSTNTGDMFF. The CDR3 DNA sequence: TGTGACAGCAGTACCAACACCGGGGATATGTTTTTT.

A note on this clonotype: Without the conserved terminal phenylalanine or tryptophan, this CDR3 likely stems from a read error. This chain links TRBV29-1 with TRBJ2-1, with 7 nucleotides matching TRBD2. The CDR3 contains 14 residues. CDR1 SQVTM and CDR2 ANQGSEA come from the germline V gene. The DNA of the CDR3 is TGCAGTGCTGTGGGGAGGGGCCCAAACAATGAGCAGTTCCTC. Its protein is CSAVGRGPNNEQFL.

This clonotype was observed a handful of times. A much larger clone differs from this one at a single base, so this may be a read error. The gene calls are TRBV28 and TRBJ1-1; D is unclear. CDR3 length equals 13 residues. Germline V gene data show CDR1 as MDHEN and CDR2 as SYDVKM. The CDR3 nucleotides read TGTGCCAGCAGTTTAGAGGTGGGAACTGAAGTTTTCTTT. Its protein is CASSLEVGTEVFF.

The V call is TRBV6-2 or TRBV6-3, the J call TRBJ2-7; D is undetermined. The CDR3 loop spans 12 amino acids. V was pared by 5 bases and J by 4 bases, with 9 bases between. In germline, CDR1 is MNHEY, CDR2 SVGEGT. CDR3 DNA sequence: TGTGCCAGCAGTCGGGTAGTTTACGAGCAGTACTTC. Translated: CASSRVVYEQYF.

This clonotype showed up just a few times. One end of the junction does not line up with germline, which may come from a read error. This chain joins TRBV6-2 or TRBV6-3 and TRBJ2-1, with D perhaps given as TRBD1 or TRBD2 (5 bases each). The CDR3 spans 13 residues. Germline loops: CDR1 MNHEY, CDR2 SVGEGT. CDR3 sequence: CASTRGSYNEQFF. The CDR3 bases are TGTGCTAGCACTCGGGGCTCATACAATGAGCAGTTCTTC.

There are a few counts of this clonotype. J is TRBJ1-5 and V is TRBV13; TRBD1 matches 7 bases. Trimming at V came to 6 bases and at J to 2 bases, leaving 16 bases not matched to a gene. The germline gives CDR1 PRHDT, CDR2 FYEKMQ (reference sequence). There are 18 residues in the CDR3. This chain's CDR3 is CASRPGQVALRGNQPQHF. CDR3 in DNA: TGTGCCAGCAGACCCGGACAGGTAGCTCTCCGAGGCAATCAGCCCCAGCATTTT.

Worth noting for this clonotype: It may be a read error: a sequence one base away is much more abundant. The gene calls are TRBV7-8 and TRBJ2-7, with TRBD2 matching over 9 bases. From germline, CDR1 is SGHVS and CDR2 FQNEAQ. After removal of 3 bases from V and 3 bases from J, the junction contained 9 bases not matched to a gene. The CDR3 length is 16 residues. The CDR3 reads CASSLSLAGAFYEQYF. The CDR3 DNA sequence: TGTGCCAGCAGCTTGAGTTTAGCGGGGGCCTTCTACGAGCAGTACTTC.

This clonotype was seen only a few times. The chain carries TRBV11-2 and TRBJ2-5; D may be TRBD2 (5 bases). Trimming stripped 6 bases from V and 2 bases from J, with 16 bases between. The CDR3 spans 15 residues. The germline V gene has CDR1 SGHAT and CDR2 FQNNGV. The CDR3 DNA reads TGTGCCAGCAGACCGGGGATAGTCGGGCAAGAGACCCAGTACTTC. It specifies CASRPGIVGQETQYF.

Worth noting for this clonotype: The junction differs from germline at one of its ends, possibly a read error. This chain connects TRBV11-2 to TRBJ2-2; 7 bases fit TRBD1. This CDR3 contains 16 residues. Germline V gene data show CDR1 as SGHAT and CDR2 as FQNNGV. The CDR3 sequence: CASILVRTGVAGELFF. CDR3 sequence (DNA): TGTGCCAGTATCTTAGTGCGCACAGGGGTTGCCGGGGAGTTGTTTTTT.

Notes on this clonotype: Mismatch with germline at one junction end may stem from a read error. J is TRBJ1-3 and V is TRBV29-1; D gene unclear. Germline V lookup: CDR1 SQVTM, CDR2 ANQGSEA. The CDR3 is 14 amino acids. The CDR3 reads CSIEDGSDLKTICF. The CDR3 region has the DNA TGCAGCATTGAAGATGGGTCAGATCTGAAAACCATATGTTTT.

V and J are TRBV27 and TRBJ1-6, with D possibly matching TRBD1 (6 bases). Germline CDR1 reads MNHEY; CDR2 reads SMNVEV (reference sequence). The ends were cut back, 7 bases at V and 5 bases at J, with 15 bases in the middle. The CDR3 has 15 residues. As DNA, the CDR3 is TGTGCCAGCACTCCGAGGGGGTTGAATAATTCACCCCTCCACTTT. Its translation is CASTPRGLNNSPLHF.

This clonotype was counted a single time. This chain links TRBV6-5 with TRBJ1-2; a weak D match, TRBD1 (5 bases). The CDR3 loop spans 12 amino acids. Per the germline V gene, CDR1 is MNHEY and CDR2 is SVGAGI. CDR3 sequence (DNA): TGTGCTGGCTGGGGGGGTGGCTATGGCTACACCTTC. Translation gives CAGWGGGYGYTF.

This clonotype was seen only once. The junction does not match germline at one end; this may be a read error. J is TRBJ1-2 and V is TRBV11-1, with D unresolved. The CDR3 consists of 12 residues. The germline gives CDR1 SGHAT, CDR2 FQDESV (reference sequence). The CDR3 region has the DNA TGTGCCAGTAGCTTATACAGATATGACTACAACTTC. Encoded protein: CASSLYRYDYNF.

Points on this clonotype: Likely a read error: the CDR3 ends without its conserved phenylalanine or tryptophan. The CDR3 DNA sequence: TGTGCCAACAGCTCACAGGGGTTCTCGGATACGCAGTATTTG. Its translation is CANSSQGFSDTQYL. The chain employs TRBV11-2 and TRBJ2-3; TRBD1 matches 7 bases. CDR3 length: 14 amino acids. In germline, CDR1 is SGHAT, CDR2 FQNNGV.

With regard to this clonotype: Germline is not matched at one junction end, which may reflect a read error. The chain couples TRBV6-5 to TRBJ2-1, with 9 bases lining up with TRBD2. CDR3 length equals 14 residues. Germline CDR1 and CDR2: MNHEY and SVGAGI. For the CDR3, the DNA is TGTGCCACTTCCTCTAGCGGGGCTGGGTTTGATCAGATCTTC. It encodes CATSSSGAGFDQIF.

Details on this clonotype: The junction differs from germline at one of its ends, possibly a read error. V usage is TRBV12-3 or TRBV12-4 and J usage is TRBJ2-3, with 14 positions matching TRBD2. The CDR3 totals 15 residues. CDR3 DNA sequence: TGTGTCAGCAGAACCTCGGGACTAGCGGGGGAGGCGCAGTATTTT. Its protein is CVSRTSGLAGEAQYF.

CDR3 DNA: TGCAGTGCTAGGGGATCTAGCGGGAGAGGCGATGAGCAGTTCTTC. Protein sequence: CSARGSSGRGDEQFF. J is TRBJ2-1 and V is TRBV20-1; 10 positions agree with TRBD2. This CDR3 has 15 residues. Germline-derived CDR1 and CDR2 are DFQATT and SNEGSKA (reference sequence). J lost 8 bases, V lost 3 bases, and 10 bases had no gene match.

In DNA form, the CDR3 reads TGTGCCAGCAGTTTCCGGGTTACTAATCAGCCCCAGCATTTT. Its translation: CASSFRVTNQPQHF. The rearrangement joins TRBV12-3 or TRBV12-4 to TRBJ1-5, with D uncertain. The CDR3 totals 14 residues. V was shortened by 3 bases and J by 4 bases, with 10 bases between the two germline ends.

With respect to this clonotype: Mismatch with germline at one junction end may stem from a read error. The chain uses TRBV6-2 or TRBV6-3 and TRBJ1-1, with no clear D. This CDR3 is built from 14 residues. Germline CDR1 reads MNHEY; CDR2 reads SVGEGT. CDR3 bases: TGTGCCAGCAGTTACGCCGTCAGAAACACTGAAGTTTCCTTT. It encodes CASSYAVRNTEVSF.

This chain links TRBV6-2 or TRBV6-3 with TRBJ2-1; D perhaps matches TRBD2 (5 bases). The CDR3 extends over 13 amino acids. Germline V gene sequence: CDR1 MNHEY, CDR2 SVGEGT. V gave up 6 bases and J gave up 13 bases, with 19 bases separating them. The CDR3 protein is CASSPPGGAEQFF. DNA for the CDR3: TGTGCCAGCAGCCCACCAGGAGGTGCTGAACAGTTCTTC.